The 32 T cell receptor beta chains below were found in one sample sequenced in a study of blood T cell repertoires in COVID-19. Profiled with immunoSEQ multiplex PCR; TCRdb holds only in-frame clones, not every one. Of 250,000 to 350,000 clones in the sample, approximately 84% were seen once. Specimen: peripheral blood. These receptors all come from a human donor with COVID-19, enrolled during active disease. The donor label of this sample is uncertain.

V gene TRBV3-1 (or the pseudogene TRBV3-2) combines with J gene TRBJ2-7; TRBD1 aligns across 7 bases. The CDR3 totals 15 residues. From germline, CDR1 is LGHDT and CDR2 YNNKEL (reference sequence). Losses at the gene ends were 4 bases for V and 0 bases for J; bases not matched to a gene: 6. Here the CDR3 reads CASSPGQSYSYEQYF. DNA for the CDR3: TGTGCCAGCAGCCCGGGACAGTCCTACTCCTACGAGCAGTACTTC.

The rearrangement uses TRBV2 and TRBJ1-4; D is possibly TRBD1 (6 bases). The length of the CDR3 is 14 residues. V dropped 5 bases and J dropped 5 bases, with 12 bases sitting between them. Germline CDR1 and CDR2: SNHLY and FYNNEI. This CDR3 reads CASSTDRNNEKLFF. The CDR3 DNA follows: TGTGCCAGCAGTACAGACAGGAACAATGAAAAACTGTTTTTT. The variable domain in full, with the rest retrieved from reference TRBV2 and TRBJ1-4, is EPEVTQTPSHQVTQMGQEVILRCVPISNHLYFYWYRQILGQKVEFLVSFYNNEISEKSEIFDDQFSVERPDGSNFTLKIRSTKLEDSAMYFCASSTDRNNEKLFFGSGTQLSVL.

The chain carries TRBV18 and TRBJ2-1; TRBD2 matches at 9 bases. CDR1 is KGHSH, CDR2 LQKENI, per germline. The CDR3 runs 15 residues. V lost 5 bases, J lost 4 bases, and 6 bases stayed unmatched. The CDR3 nucleotides are TGTGCCAGCTCAACGACTAGCGGATCTTACAATGAGCAGTTCTTC. It yields the protein CASSTTSGSYNEQFF.

V and J are TRBV7-3 and TRBJ2-7, with D tentatively TRBD2 (5 bases). CDR1 is SGHTA and CDR2 is FQGTGA in the germline V gene. The V and J ends lost 3 bases and 2 bases respectively, with 8 bases between them. The CDR3 consists of 13 residues. The CDR3 DNA is TGTGCCAGCAGCTTCACCGGGGCCTACGAGCAGTACTTC. Translation gives CASSFTGAYEQYF.

This sequence joins TRBV5-1 and TRBJ2-7, with TRBD1 matching over 7 bases. V lost 4 bases and J lost 5; bases outside the gene matches: 12. The CDR3 covers 15 residues. Per germline, CDR1 SGHRS and CDR2 YFSETQ. In DNA form, the CDR3 reads TGCGCCAGCAGCCGTGAGGGACAGTCGGGCCACGAGCAGTACTTC. Encoded protein: CASSREGQSGHEQYF.

This chain links TRBV12-3 or TRBV12-4 with TRBJ2-5, with D possibly TRBD2 on 6 matching bases. With 4 bases removed from V and 5 bases from J, the gap between germline ends came to 8 bases. The CDR3 has 12 residues. CDR3 sequence reads: CASSSGGETQYF. CDR3 bases: TGTGCCAGCAGTTCCGGGGGTGAGACCCAGTACTTC.

The chain carries TRBV28 and TRBJ1-2, with a possible D match to TRBD1 (6 bases). There are 13 residues in the CDR3. V dropped 2 bases and J dropped 5 bases, with 9 bases sitting between them. Per the germline V gene, CDR1 is MDHEN and CDR2 is SYDVKM. The CDR3 loop is CASSLRTAYGYTF. CDR3 nucleotide sequence: TGTGCCAGCAGTTTACGGACAGCATATGGCTACACCTTC.

J is TRBJ2-3 and V is TRBV19; weak D call: TRBD2 (5 bases). V was pared by 3 bases and J by 4 bases, with 14 bases between. In germline, CDR1 is LNHDA, CDR2 SQIVND (reference sequence). The CDR3 contains 15 residues. The CDR3 nucleotides are TGTGCCAGTAGTATTGAGGGAAAGGAACCAGATACGCAGTATTTT. This gives the protein CASSIEGKEPDTQYF.

V usage is TRBV18 and J usage is TRBJ2-7, with 9 bases identical to TRBD1. This CDR3 region has 15 residues. Losses at the gene ends were 1 base for V and 6 bases for J; bases not matched to a gene: 7. Germline V gene data show CDR1 as KGHSH and CDR2 as LQKENI. The CDR3 nucleotides read TGTGCCAGCTCACCACAGACCGGGACAGGGCTCGAGCAGTACTTC. The encoded protein is CASSPQTGTGLEQYF.

The gene calls are TRBV7-2 and TRBJ2-7; 14 bases are a match to TRBD2. CDR1 is SGHTA and CDR2 is FQGNSA in the germline V gene. V shed 5 bases, J shed 4 bases, and the junction held 10 bases outside the gene matches. This CDR3 has 17 amino acids. The CDR3 is CASSRHPGLAGEYEQYF. CDR3 nucleotide sequence: TGTGCCAGCAGCCGTCATCCGGGACTAGCGGGAGAATACGAGCAGTACTTC.

The chain carries TRBV19 and TRBJ2-1, with D tentatively TRBD2 (5 bases). The CDR3 has 13 amino acids. CDR1 and CDR2 from the germline V gene are LNHDA and SQIVND (reference sequence). V shed 7 bases and J shed 5 bases, with 12 bases lying between them. CDR3 protein: CASKGANNNEQFF. For the CDR3, the DNA is TGTGCCAGTAAGGGAGCGAATAACAATGAGCAGTTCTTC.

In this sample, this clone turned up a few times. The V and J genes are TRBV6-1 and TRBJ1-1; 11 bases map to TRBD1. Germline-derived CDR1 and CDR2 are MNHNS and SASEGT. The CDR3 runs 18 residues. With V trimmed by 3 bases and J by 1 base, 10 bases remained unmatched. The CDR3 reads CASSDLAGQGVSNTEAFF. DNA for the CDR3: TGTGCCAGCAGTGACTTGGCGGGACAGGGGGTCTCGAACACTGAAGCTTTCTTT.

The gene calls are TRBV3-1 (or the pseudogene TRBV3-2) and TRBJ2-2; the match to TRBD2 covers 9 bases. V was pared by 4 bases and J by 4 bases, with 19 bases of the junction left unmatched. Germline lookup yields CDR1 LGHDT and CDR2 YNNKEL (reference sequence). CDR3 length equals 20 residues. The CDR3 nucleotides read TGTGCCAGCAGCCGCAGGAACGGGCTAGCGGGAAGAGGGAGCACCGGGGAGCTGTTTTTT. Amino acids: CASSRRNGLAGRGSTGELFF.

The gene calls are TRBV5-1 and TRBJ1-2; a possible D gene is TRBD1 (6 bases). Between the trimmed V and J ends, which lost 4 bases and 6 bases, there was a span of 22 bases. This CDR3 contains 16 residues. CDR1 is SGHRS, CDR2 YFSETQ, per germline. Written as DNA, the CDR3 is TGCGCCAGCAGCCCCTCGGGCGTCGGGACAAAGGATGGCTACACCTTC. This encodes CASSPSGVGTKDGYTF. The variable domain in full, with the rest retrieved from reference TRBV5-1 and TRBJ1-2, is KAGVTQTPRYLIKTRGQQVTLSCSPISGHRSVSWYQQTPGQGLQFLFEYFSETQRNKGNFPGRFSGRQFSNSRSEMNVSTLELGDSALYLCASSPSGVGTKDGYTFGSGTRLTVV.

In its sample, this clone was seen a few times. The chain has TRBV28 and TRBJ2-1, with 11 bases fitting TRBD2. This CDR3 region has 14 residues. The V segment lost 6 bases and the J segment 12 bases; nucleotides outside the gene matches: 10. CDR1 and CDR2 from the germline V gene are MDHEN and SYDVKM. The CDR3 sequence: CASRGLADIGGQFF. The CDR3 DNA reads as TGTGCCAGCAGGGGACTAGCGGATATAGGGGGGCAGTTCTTC.

This chain uses TRBV19 with TRBJ1-2, with a possible D match to TRBD1 (5 bases). This CDR3 is built from 12 residues. The ends were cut back, 4 bases at V and 5 bases at J, with 8 bases in the middle. CDR1 and CDR2 from the germline V gene are LNHDA and SQIVND (reference sequence). The CDR3 DNA reads as TGTGCCAGTAGTAGCGCAGGGTATGGCTACACCTTC. Amino acids: CASSSAGYGYTF. Combining the CDR3 with reference TRBV19 and TRBJ1-2 gives the whole variable domain DGGITQSPKYLFRKEGQNVTLSCEQNLNHDAMYWYRQDPGQGLRLIYYSQIVNDFQKGDIAEGYSVSREKKESFPLTVTSAQKNPTAFYLCASSSAGYGYTFGSGTRLTVV.

The V gene is TRBV25-1, the J gene TRBJ1-2; 7 positions agree with TRBD1. V dropped 5 bases and J dropped 2; count of bases not matched to a gene: 5. Looked up from germline, CDR1 is MGHDK and CDR2 is SYGVNS. The length of the CDR3 is 14 residues. The CDR3 reads CASSRQGENYGYTF. In nucleotides, the CDR3 is TGTGCCAGCAGTAGACAGGGTGAAAACTATGGCTACACCTTC.

J is TRBJ2-2 and V is TRBV5-1, with TRBD2 matching 7 bases. Trimming at V came to 6 bases and at J to 5 bases, leaving 10 bases not matched to a gene. The CDR3 runs to 15 residues. Germline CDR1 and CDR2: SGHRS and YFSETQ. CDR3 nucleotide sequence: TGCGCCAGCACCCCCGGGGGAGCGGGAACCGGGGAGCTGTTTTTT. This codes for CASTPGGAGTGELFF.

This chain joins TRBV7-8 and TRBJ2-5; 13 nucleotides align to TRBD2. V lost 5 bases and J lost 4; bases outside the gene matches: 7. CDR3 length equals 16 residues. Germline V gene sequence: CDR1 SGHVS, CDR2 FQNEAQ. CDR3 bases: TGTGCCAGCAGCCCCGGACTAGCGGGAGCCCCAGAGACCCAGTACTTC. It encodes CASSPGLAGAPETQYF.

The chain links TRBV27 to TRBJ2-5; TRBD2 matches at 8 bases. CDR3 size: 15 residues. J gave up 5 bases and V 6 bases, and 11 bases lay outside the gene matches. The germline CDR1 and CDR2 sequences are MNHEY and SMNVEV (reference sequence). The CDR3 reads CASRPGLAGEETQYF. The CDR3 nucleotides read TGTGCCAGCAGACCTGGACTAGCAGGAGAGGAGACCCAGTACTTC.

The chain carries TRBV7-3 and TRBJ2-3; maybe TRBD1 (5 bases). The CDR3 runs 16 residues. Trimming took off 5 bases at V and 3 bases at J, with 18 bases between the two ends. Per the germline V gene, CDR1 is SGHTA and CDR2 is FQGTGA. The CDR3 nucleotides read TGTGCCAGCAGCCCCACGTGGGGCCTCGGGACAGATACGCAGTATTTT. Residues: CASSPTWGLGTDTQYF.

The chain recombines TRBV19 with TRBJ2-1; 8 nucleotides align to TRBD2. In germline, CDR1 is LNHDA, CDR2 SQIVND (reference sequence). J lost 7 bases, V lost 7 bases, and 6 bases had no gene match. The CDR3 length is 13 residues. Here the CDR3 DNA reads TGTGCCAGTACCGGGAGGGCCTCAAATGAGCAGTTCTTC. Its protein is CASTGRASNEQFF. The full variable domain, rest sourced from reference TRBV19 and TRBJ2-1, is DGGITQSPKYLFRKEGQNVTLSCEQNLNHDAMYWYRQDPGQGLRLIYYSQIVNDFQKGDIAEGYSVSREKKESFPLTVTSAQKNPTAFYLCASTGRASNEQFFGPGTRLTVL.

The J gene is TRBJ1-1, the V gene TRBV24-1; the D is unclear. CDR3 length: 13 amino acids. The germline V gene has CDR1 KGHDR and CDR2 SFDVKD. Trimming shortened V by 7 bases and J by 3 bases, and 11 bases separated the two germline ends. The CDR3 reads CATRKATDTEAFF. The DNA of the CDR3 is TGTGCCACCAGGAAGGCCACAGACACTGAAGCTTTCTTT.

Comments on this clone: Possible read error: a much larger clone is one base away. V and J are TRBV11-3 and TRBJ2-5, with 12 bases aligning to TRBD2. The V gene end was trimmed by 5 bases and the J gene end by 3 bases; junction bases not matched to a gene: 1. CDR1 is SGHNT, CDR2 YENEEA, per germline. This CDR3 comprises 14 residues. This CDR3 is CASSRLAGEETQYF. For the CDR3, the DNA is TGTGCCAGCAGCCGACTAGCGGGGGAAGAGACCCAGTACTTC.

This chain uses TRBV9 with TRBJ2-3; 9 positions match TRBD2. Germline CDR1 and CDR2: SGDLS and YYNGEE. Trimming removed 4 bases from V and 6 bases from J; junction bases left unmatched: 6. The CDR3 extends over 14 amino acids. CDR3 in amino acids: CASSSRLADDTQYF. Written as DNA, the CDR3 is TGTGCCAGCAGCTCGCGACTAGCGGACGATACGCAGTATTTT.

DNA for the CDR3: TGTGCCAGCAGTTTATGGGGGTCTAGCGGAGCTAACACCGGGGAGCTGTTTTTT. Translating gives CASSLWGSSGANTGELFF. This rearrangement joins TRBV28 to TRBJ2-2; 7 positions agree with TRBD2. V gave up 0 bases and J gave up 2 bases; unmatched junction bases: 9. Looked up from germline, CDR1 is MDHEN and CDR2 is SYDVKM. The CDR3 covers 18 residues.

The CDR3 DNA reads as TGTGCCAGCAGCCAAGCTTCAGGTGGGGAGACCCAGTACTTC. Protein sequence: CASSQASGGETQYF. This chain joins TRBV14 and TRBJ2-5; the D is unclear. Trimming removed 1 base from V and 5 bases from J, with 11 bases in between. Per the germline V gene, CDR1 is SGHDN and CDR2 is FVKESK. The CDR3 covers 14 residues. The variable domain in full, with the rest retrieved from reference TRBV14 and TRBJ2-5, is EAGVTQFPSHSVIEKGQTVTLRCDPISGHDNLYWYRRVMGKEIKFLLHFVKESKQDESGMPNNRFLAERTGGTYSTLKVQPAELEDSGVYFCASSQASGGETQYFGPGTRLLVL.

This clone appeared once. The genes are TRBV19 and TRBJ2-7; 9 positions match TRBD2. The V gene end was trimmed by 5 bases and the J gene end by 2 bases; junction bases not matched to a gene: 4. CDR3 length equals 14 residues. Germline CDR1 reads LNHDA; CDR2 reads SQIVND (reference sequence). In DNA, the CDR3 is TGTGCCAGTAGTCCCGGGACTAGCCCCTACGAGCAGTACTTC. Amino acids: CASSPGTSPYEQYF.

The genes are TRBV28 and TRBJ1-1, with D possibly TRBD1 on 5 matching bases. The CDR3 length is 15 residues. Trimming pared 2 bases from V and 5 bases from J, leaving 15 bases between. The germline V gene encodes CDR1 MDHEN and CDR2 SYDVKM. The CDR3 loop is CASSLGGTEGTEAFF. The CDR3 DNA is TGTGCCAGCAGTTTAGGGGGGACCGAGGGGACTGAAGCTTTCTTT.

This clone was recorded a few times. This chain connects TRBV20-1 to TRBJ2-3; TRBD2 is a possible D gene (5 bases). The CDR3 runs to 13 residues. The germline V gene encodes CDR1 DFQATT and CDR2 SNEGSKA (reference sequence). The V end lost 3 bases, the J end lost 3 bases, and 10 bases lay between the germline ends. The CDR3 spells CSASFGGTDTQYF. Written as DNA, the CDR3 is TGCAGTGCTAGTTTCGGAGGAACAGATACGCAGTATTTT.

V is TRBV4-3 and J is TRBJ2-2; D possibly corresponds to TRBD1 (6 bases). This CDR3 has 16 residues. Germline V lookup: CDR1 LGHNA, CDR2 YSLEER. V lost 0 bases, J lost 0 bases, and 8 bases lay in between. The CDR3 DNA reads as TGCGCCAGCAGCCAAGATGGACAGACGAACACCGGGGAGCTGTTTTTT. Its translation is CASSQDGQTNTGELFF.

The V and J genes are TRBV5-1 and TRBJ2-2; tentatively, D is TRBD2 (7 bases). Germline V gene data show CDR1 as SGHRS and CDR2 as YFSETQ. The CDR3 sequence is 15 residues long. Trimming took 4 bases from V and 5 from J, leaving 15 bases between them. CDR3 DNA sequence: TGCGCCAGCAGCCCCGAGGGGGGGCGAACCGGGGAGCTGTTTTTT. It yields the protein CASSPEGGRTGELFF.